The 10 T cell receptor beta chains reported below all come from one sample, sequenced in a study of blood T cell repertoires in COVID-19. Profiling relied on immunoSEQ multiplex PCR, and the TCRdb table lists in-frame clones only, not all of them. The top ten clones hold 5.7% of a sample with about 97,000 clones, almost 95% of them seen once. Sequences were obtained from peripheral blood. All receptors derive from a man aged 50 to 59 with active COVID-19.

The V and J genes are TRBV29-1 and TRBJ2-2; D is unclear. The length of the CDR3 is 15 residues. Trimming pared 4 bases from V and 0 bases from J, leaving 12 bases between. Germline CDR1 reads SQVTM; CDR2 reads ANQGSEA. The DNA for the CDR3 is TGCAGCGTTGCCCAGACTGAAACGAACACCGGGGAGCTGTTTTTT. Its translation is CSVAQTETNTGELFF.

CDR3 in DNA: TGCAGTGCGGCGAGGAGCATTCAGTACTTC. Protein product: CSAARSIQYF. The V call is TRBV20-1, the J call TRBJ2-4; D is ambiguous. Germline V gene data show CDR1 as DFQATT and CDR2 as SNEGSKA (reference sequence). The length of the CDR3 is 10 residues. Trimming took off 6 bases at V and 9 bases at J, with 9 bases between the two ends.

The chain recombines TRBV6-5 with TRBJ2-3; 10 positions match TRBD2. Germline loops: CDR1 MNHEY, CDR2 SVGAGI. J gave up 6 bases and V 0 bases, and 6 bases lay outside the gene matches. The CDR3 length is 16 residues. This CDR3 is CASSYSASGGMDTQYF. CDR3 nucleotide sequence: TGTGCCAGCAGTTACTCAGCTAGCGGGGGCATGGATACGCAGTATTTT.

The gene calls are TRBV30 and TRBJ2-7; D perhaps matches TRBD2 (5 bases). Germline V lookup: CDR1 GTSNPN, CDR2 SVGIG (reference sequence). The CDR3 is 13 amino acids. Between the trimmed V and J ends, which lost 0 bases and 1 base, there was a span of 7 bases. The CDR3 DNA follows: TGTGCCTGGAGTGTAGCGGATTCCTACGAGCAGTACTTC. This codes for CAWSVADSYEQYF.

This sequence joins TRBV7-8 and TRBJ2-3, with 7 bases matching TRBD1. CDR1 and CDR2 (germline): SGHVS, FQNEAQ. With 5 bases clipped from V and 2 bases from J, the junction kept 4 bases outside the gene matches. This CDR3 spans 14 amino acids. The CDR3 nucleotides read TGTGCCAGCAGCCGGACAGGCCTCACAGATACGCAGTATTTT. Amino acids: CASSRTGLTDTQYF.

The chain employs TRBV29-1 and TRBJ2-1, with D tentatively TRBD2 (6 bases). The CDR3 runs 14 residues. The V and J ends lost 7 bases and 9 bases respectively, with 22 bases between them. From germline, CDR1 is SQVTM and CDR2 ANQGSEA. The CDR3 here is CSGIAAEGLGEQFF. The CDR3, as DNA: TGCAGCGGGATAGCTGCGGAGGGCCTAGGTGAGCAGTTCTTC.

This clone came up once. The V call is TRBV9, the J call TRBJ2-1; possibly TRBD2 for D (5 bases). Germline loops: CDR1 SGDLS, CDR2 YYNGEE. CDR3 size: 18 residues. V lost 0 bases to trimming and J lost 0 bases, with 16 bases between them. For the CDR3, the DNA is TGTGCCAGCAGCGTAGCTTCGGGGAGCCTGGGCTCCTACAATGAGCAGTTCTTC. Translation gives CASSVASGSLGSYNEQFF. The whole variable domain, remainder taken from reference TRBV9 and TRBJ2-1, is DSGVTQTPKHLITATGQRVTLRCSPRSGDLSVYWYQQSLDQGLQFLIQYYNGEERAKGNILERFSAQQFPDLHSELNLSSLELGDSALYFCASSVASGSLGSYNEQFFGPGTRLTVL.

The chain is built from TRBV6-4 and TRBJ2-2; D may be TRBD2 (5 bases). The CDR3 contains 13 residues. V lost 3 bases, J lost 7 bases, and 9 bases lay in between. CDR1 and CDR2 (germline): MRHNA, SNTAGT. As DNA, the CDR3 is TGTGCCAGCAGTGAAGCCCGGGGCGGGGAGCTGTTTTTT. Its protein product is CASSEARGGELFF.

J is TRBJ1-4 and V is TRBV28; TRBD1 matches 8 bases. V gave up 6 bases and J gave up 10 bases; unmatched junction bases: 16. The CDR3 contains 16 residues. Germline assignment: CDR1 MDHEN and CDR2 SYDVKM. The CDR3 loop is CASSTISDRAHRKLFF. CDR3 DNA: TGTGCCAGCAGCACCATCTCGGACAGGGCCCACAGAAAACTGTTTTTT. Using reference TRBV28 and TRBJ1-4 for the parts outside the CDR3, the full variable domain is DVKVTQSSRYLVKRTGEKVFLECVQDMDHENMFWYRQDPGLGLRLIYFSYDVKMKEKGDIPEGYSVSREKKERFSLILESASTNQTSMYLCASSTISDRAHRKLFFGSGTQLSVL.

The rearrangement joins TRBV30 to TRBJ1-5; 7 bases map to TRBD1. The CDR3 spans 15 residues. CDR1 is GTSNPN, CDR2 SVGIG, per germline (reference sequence). V trimming: 4 bases; J trimming: 1 base; junction bases outside the gene matches: 7. CDR3 residues: CAWNTGTESNQPQHF. Here the CDR3 DNA reads TGTGCCTGGAACACCGGGACAGAGAGCAATCAGCCCCAGCATTTT.